Each of the 9 T cell receptor beta chains below was sequenced from the same sample in a study of OX40 agonist ivuxolimab in advanced cancers. Libraries were prepared by immunoSEQ multiplex PCR; TCRdb keeps only in-frame clonotypes and omits some of them. The sample has around 72,000 clones; 89% are singletons. Material: CD4+ or CD8+ T cells sorted from blood, obtained in a trial of the OX40 agonist ivuxolimab. These TCRs come from an adult with an advanced solid tumor such as melanoma, head and neck, liver or kidney cancer.

The sample holds one count of this clone. V usage is TRBV27 and J usage is TRBJ1-5; D might be TRBD1 (5 bases). Per germline, CDR1 MNHEY and CDR2 SMNVEV (reference sequence). The CDR3 extends over 15 amino acids. V was clipped by 6 bases and J by 0 bases, with 12 bases between them. Written as DNA, the CDR3 is TGTGCCAGCAGAAGACAGCCCTCTAGCAATCAGCCCCAGCATTTT. This encodes CASRRQPSSNQPQHF.

The chain combines TRBV7-2 with TRBJ2-2; D tentatively reads TRBD1 or TRBD2 (6 bases each). The CDR3 runs to 15 residues. V lost 1 base and J 7 bases, leaving 13 bases between the germline ends. The germline V gene encodes CDR1 SGHTA and CDR2 FQGNSA. CDR3 sequence (DNA): TGTGCCAGCAGCTTAGTCGGGGGCGCCGGCGGGGAGCTGTTTTTT. As protein: CASSLVGGAGGELFF.

The chain uses TRBV2 and TRBJ2-7, with 7 positions matching TRBD1. Germline V CDR1 and CDR2: SNHLY, FYNNEI. Germline trimming cut 5 bases from V and 4 bases from J; bases unmatched to any gene: 8. This CDR3 comprises 14 residues. The chain's CDR3 is CASSLTGFGYEQYF. As DNA, the CDR3 is TGTGCCAGCAGTCTGACAGGGTTCGGGTACGAGCAGTACTTC.

The chain uses TRBV5-4 and TRBJ2-1; 11 bases map to TRBD2. J gave up 8 bases and V 4 bases, and 8 bases lay outside the gene matches. The CDR3 has 15 amino acids. From germline, CDR1 is SGHNT and CDR2 YYREEE (reference sequence). CDR3 nucleotides: TGTGCCAGCAGCCCTGGGGTACTAGCGGGAGATGAGCAGTTCTTC. Translation: CASSPGVLAGDEQFF.

The chain has TRBV19 and TRBJ1-6, with a tentative D call TRBD1 (6 bases). From germline, CDR1 is LNHDA and CDR2 SQIVND (reference sequence). The CDR3 consists of 16 residues. Deletions cut 3 bases from V and 10 bases from J, with 19 bases between. CDR3 nucleotide sequence: TGTGCCAGTAGTATGTGGGCGGGGGCGAAGGAATCACCCCTCCACTTT. The encoded protein is CASSMWAGAKESPLHF. The full variable domain, rest sourced from reference TRBV19 and TRBJ1-6, is DGGITQSPKYLFRKEGQNVTLSCEQNLNHDAMYWYRQDPGQGLRLIYYSQIVNDFQKGDIAEGYSVSREKKESFPLTVTSAQKNPTAFYLCASSMWAGAKESPLHFGNGTRLTVT.

This chain joins TRBV2 and TRBJ1-2; D call uncertain. The CDR3 is 14 amino acids. Germline V CDR1 and CDR2: SNHLY, FYNNEI. V was clipped by 2 bases and J by 6 bases, with 13 bases between them. CDR3 protein: CASSEWGSVDGYTF. The DNA of the CDR3 is TGTGCCAGCAGTGAATGGGGTTCAGTCGATGGCTACACCTTC.

The gene calls are TRBV27 and TRBJ1-1, with 8 bases lining up with TRBD1. The CDR3 runs to 16 residues. V dropped 5 bases and J dropped 3; count of bases not matched to a gene: 11. Germline-derived CDR1 and CDR2 are MNHEY and SMNVEV (reference sequence). The CDR3, as DNA: TGTGCCAGCAGTCCACATCAGGGGGCGCGGGACACTGAAGCTTTCTTT. Its translation: CASSPHQGARDTEAFF.

The rearrangement joins TRBV5-1 to TRBJ1-2, with a possible D match to TRBD1 (6 bases). Germline assignment: CDR1 SGHRS and CDR2 YFSETQ. This CDR3 spans 13 amino acids. Trimming shortened V by 5 bases and J by 5 bases, and 13 bases separated the two germline ends. The CDR3 region is CASSSGAGYGYTF. CDR3 DNA: TGCGCCAGCAGTTCAGGGGCAGGGTATGGCTACACCTTC.

The V and J genes are TRBV28 and TRBJ1-5, with D tentatively TRBD1 (6 bases). V was shortened by 4 bases and J by 0 bases, with 19 bases between the two germline ends. Per the germline V gene, CDR1 is MDHEN and CDR2 is SYDVKM. The CDR3 runs 18 residues. The CDR3: CASSSLRDTDNSNQPQHF. The CDR3 DNA follows: TGTGCCAGCAGTTCTCTCCGGGACACAGATAATAGCAATCAGCCCCAGCATTTT.